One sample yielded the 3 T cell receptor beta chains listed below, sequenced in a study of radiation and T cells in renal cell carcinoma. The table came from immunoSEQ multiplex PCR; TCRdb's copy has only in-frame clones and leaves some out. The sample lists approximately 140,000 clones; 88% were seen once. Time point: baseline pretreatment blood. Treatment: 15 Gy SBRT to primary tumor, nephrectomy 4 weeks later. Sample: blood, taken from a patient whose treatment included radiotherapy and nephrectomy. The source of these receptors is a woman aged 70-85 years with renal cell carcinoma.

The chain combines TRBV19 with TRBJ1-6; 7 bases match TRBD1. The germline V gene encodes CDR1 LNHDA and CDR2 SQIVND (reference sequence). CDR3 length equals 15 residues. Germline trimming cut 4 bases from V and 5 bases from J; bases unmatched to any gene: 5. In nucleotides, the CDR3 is TGTGCCAGTAGTACCCCCGGGACAGATAATTCACCCCTCCACTTT. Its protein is CASSTPGTDNSPLHF.

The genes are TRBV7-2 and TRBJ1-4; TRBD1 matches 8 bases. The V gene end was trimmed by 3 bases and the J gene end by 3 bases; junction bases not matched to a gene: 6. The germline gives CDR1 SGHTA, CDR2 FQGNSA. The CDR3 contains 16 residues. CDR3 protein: CASSLVYRGANEKLFF. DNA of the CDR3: TGTGCCAGCAGCTTGGTATACAGGGGGGCTAATGAAAAACTGTTTTTT.

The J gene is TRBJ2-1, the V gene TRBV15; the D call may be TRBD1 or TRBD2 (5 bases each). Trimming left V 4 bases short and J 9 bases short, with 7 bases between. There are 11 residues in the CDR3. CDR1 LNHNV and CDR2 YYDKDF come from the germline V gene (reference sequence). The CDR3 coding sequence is TGTGCCACCAGCAAGAGGGGTGAGCAGTTCTTC. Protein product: CATSKRGEQFF.